This T cell receptor beta chain came from a study of molecular identifiers for immune sequencing clone quantification. TCR libraries were built in bulk with a published protocol and specific TCR primers. TCRdb passed the PCR reads through MiXCR, listing each CDR3 protein once. This table has 460,000 or so distinct CDR3 sequences, around 23% appearing once. The CDR3 runs to 15 residues. Trimming stripped 4 bases from V and 4 bases from J, with 17 bases between. This clonotype was recorded only once. Material for sequencing was naive CD8+ T cells from blood, with Jurkat cell RNA spiked in. The subset: FACS-sorted CD8+CD4-CCR7+CD45RA+ naive T cells. This TCR was sampled from a human donor in good health. Some libraries in this study had Jurkat cell RNA spiked in. The genes are TRBV12-3 or TRBV12-4 and TRBJ2-7, with D possibly called TRBD1 or TRBD2 (6 bases each). CDR3 DNA: TGTGCCAGCAGTTACGCGGGACAACCTAGTTACGAGCAGTACTTC. Residues: CASSYAGQPSYEQYF.